This T cell receptor beta chain was captured in a study of CD4 T cells in relation to SARS-CoV-2 and coronaviruses (TCRdb year 2021). Describing the broader study: In the ViraFEST assay, PBMCs were grown with antigen for around nine days, and TCR beta CDR3s were then sequenced to identify antigen-specific clonal expansions. A different TCR-beta assay, based on Illumina, was used to sequence expansion assays from other donors in the study. Patient-derived lymphoblastoid cell lines were used to map the HLA restriction of shared crossreactive spike epitopes. The negative reference condition was either a culture with an HIV-1 Nef peptide pool or a culture with no peptide. At the level of individual TCR clonotypes, the study measured memory CD4+ T cell crossreactivity between SARS-CoV-2 spike protein and common cold coronavirus spike proteins. The Adaptive Biotechnologies TCR-sequencing kit was used to sequence samples from a few pre-COVID donors and the naive versus memory experiments, while other data came from Illumina-based sequencing.

This clone has only one observation. Which antigen it targets is not known. Nothing much larger sits one base from this clone, and base qualities are not available. Library creation used the immunoSEQ multiplex PCR assay. The paper's processing steps were these. Preprocessing removed nonproductive sequences and CDR3s not starting with C, not ending with F or W, or shorter than 7 amino acids. The MANAFEST web app identified antigen-specific clonotypes based on expansion compared with the reference and other culture wells. A clone counted as positive if significantly expanded in 2 of 3 replicate wells versus the reference culture at FDR below 0.05. A further requirement for positive clones was significant expansion compared with all other tandem wells, along with an odds ratio above 5. CDR3 homology was quantified as pairwise Levenshtein distance, calculated with the stringdist R package after three terminal residues were trimmed from each end. TCRdb took this table from immuneACCESS and kept in-frame rearrangements with V and J called. Such tables lack part of the clones; where checked against another copy, unresolved V genes explain under half of the gap, and the rest is unexplained. V and J calls and clone size are those listed in that table; D and trimming were worked out from the DNA. The table for this sample lists about 27,000 clones; around 67% of them were counted only once. Of the sample, around a fifth is held by the ten largest clones.

CD4+ T cells from unexposed donors were collected before the COVID-19 pandemic (2011-2018). After more than nine days of culture, CD4+ T cells were isolated with the EasySep CD4+ T cell isolation kit. As cell number allowed, CD4+ T cells from unexposed donors were tested for reactivity to SARS-CoV-2 S and N and to four common cold coronavirus spike pools. PBMCs were cultured at under 2.5 million per well in IMDM supplemented with about 5% human AB serum and 10 IU/ml IL-2. Half of the culture medium was replaced with fresh IL-2-containing medium on days 3 and 7. Each peptide culture condition was generally run in triplicate replicate wells. Leukapheresis product for the unexposed donors was purchased commercially. Ficoll-Paque PLUS gradient centrifugation was used to isolate PBMCs from either whole blood or leukapheresis product. PBMCs were either used fresh in the expansion assay or cryopreserved at -140 degrees C. The QIAamp Micro DNA Kit was used to extract genomic DNA from the CD4+ T cells.

Findings and caveats that apply to the study as a whole: The study was limited by small numbers of patients and tested TCRs. Since the crossreactivity analysis centred on spike protein, crossreactivity against other viral proteins was not assessed. In around two thirds of donors, memory CD4+ clonotypes turned up that crossrecognized SARS-CoV-2 and at least one common cold coronavirus spike. Compared with monoreactive clones, crossreactive clones had significantly weaker SARS-CoV-2-driven expansion, a result consistent with antigenic imprinting. No donor contributed both pre-pandemic and post-infection samples, which limited tracing the source of pre-existing responses.

The CDR3 measures 12 amino acids from cysteine to phenylalanine. CDR3 DNA is the only sequence kept; it has 36 bases, read in frame from the first base. Reading the germline V gene gives CDR1 SNHLY and CDR2 FYNNEI. Germline trimming amounts to 6 bases on V and 7 bases on J, with 5 as the count of junction bases outside the gene matches. The TCR was taken from a human donor in good health. The sample comprised CD4+ T cells from PBMCs, cultured in vitro. The chain is encoded by TRBV2 joined to TRBJ1-1; TRBD1 fits 7 bases in the junction. The bases read TGTGCCAGCAGGCAGACAGGGAATGAAGCTTTCTTT. Its amino acids are CASRQTGNEAFF.